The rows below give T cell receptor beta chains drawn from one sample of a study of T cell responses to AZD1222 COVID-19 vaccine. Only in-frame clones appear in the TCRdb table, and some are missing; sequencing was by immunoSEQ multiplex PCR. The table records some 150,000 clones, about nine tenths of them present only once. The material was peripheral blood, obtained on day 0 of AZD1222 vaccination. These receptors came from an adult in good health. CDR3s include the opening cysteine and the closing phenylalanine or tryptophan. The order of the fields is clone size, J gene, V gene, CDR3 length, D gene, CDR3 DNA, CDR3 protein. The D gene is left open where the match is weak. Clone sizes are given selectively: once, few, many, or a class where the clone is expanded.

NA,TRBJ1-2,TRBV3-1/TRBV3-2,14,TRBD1,TGTGCCAGCAGCCAACCAGGGGGAATCTGGGGCTACACCTTC,CASSQPGGIWGYTF
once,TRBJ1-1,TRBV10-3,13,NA,TGTGCCATCAGTGAGTCGGGGTTGGCTGAAGCTTTCTTT,CAISESGLAEAFF
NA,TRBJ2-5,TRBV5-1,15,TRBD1,TGCGCCAGCAGCGGGGACAGGGGGCGCGTCGAGACCCAGTACTTC,CASSGDRGRVETQYF
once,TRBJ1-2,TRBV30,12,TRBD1,TGTGCCGGGACAGGGGGGAACTATGGCTACACCTTC,CAGTGGNYGYTF
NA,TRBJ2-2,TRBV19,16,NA,TGTGCCAGTAGTATAGTGGGCAGGGGTTACACCGGGGAGCTGTTTTTT,CASSIVGRGYTGELFF
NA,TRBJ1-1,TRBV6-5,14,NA,TGTGCCAGCAGCCTGGACGGTGGTATGGCTGAAGCTTTCTTT,CASSLDGGMAEAFF
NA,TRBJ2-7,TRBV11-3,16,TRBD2,TGTGCCAGCACCCGGACTAGCGGGAGTAATCTGTACGAGCAGTACTTC,CASTRTSGSNLYEQYF
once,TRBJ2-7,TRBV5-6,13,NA,TGTGCCAGCAGCTCCGGATCCTCCTACGAGCAGTACTTC,CASSSGSSYEQYF
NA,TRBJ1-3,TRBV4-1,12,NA,TGCGCCAGCAGCCAAGATGTCAACACCATATATTTT,CASSQDVNTIYF
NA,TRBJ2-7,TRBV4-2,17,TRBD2,TGTGCCAGCAGCCAAGTGGGTAGCGGGGCTTCCCACTACGAGCAGTACTTC,CASSQVGSGASHYEQYF
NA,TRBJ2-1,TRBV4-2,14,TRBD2,TGTGCCAGCAGCCCTCAGCGGGGGGAGGATGAGCAGTTCTTC,CASSPQRGEDEQFF
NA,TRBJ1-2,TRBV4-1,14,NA,TGCGCCAGCAGCCCGACCGCGACGGGCTATGGCTACACCTTC,CASSPTATGYGYTF
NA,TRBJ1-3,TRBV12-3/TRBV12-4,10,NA,TGTGCCAGCAGCCGGAACACCATATATTTT,CASSRNTIYF
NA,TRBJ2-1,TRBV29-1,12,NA,TGCAGCGTTGAAGGAGGAACATATGAGCAGTTCTTC,CSVEGGTYEQFF
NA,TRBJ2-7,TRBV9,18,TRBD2,TGTGCCAGCAGCGTCGGCCAGACTAGCCGAGGCCTCCCCTACGAGCAGTACTTC,CASSVGQTSRGLPYEQYF
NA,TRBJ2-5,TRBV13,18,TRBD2,TGTGCCAGCAGCTTAGGCCTGGGAGCGGGGGGTGGTGGAGAGACCCAGTACTTC,CASSLGLGAGGGGETQYF
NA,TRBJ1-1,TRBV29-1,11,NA,TGCAGCGTCCTTACAGGGACTGAAGCTTTCTTT,CSVLTGTEAFF
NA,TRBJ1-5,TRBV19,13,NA,TGTGCCAGTAGTATAGCCGGCGATCAGCCCCAGCATTTT,CASSIAGDQPQHF
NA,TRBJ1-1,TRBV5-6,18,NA,TGTGCCAGCAGCTTAATTTTAAGGACGAAGGCTCAGAACACTGAAGCTTTCTTT,CASSLILRTKAQNTEAFF
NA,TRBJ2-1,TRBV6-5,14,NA,TGTGCCAGCAGTTACTCCCGAGTAGGTGGTGAGCAGTTCTTC,CASSYSRVGGEQFF
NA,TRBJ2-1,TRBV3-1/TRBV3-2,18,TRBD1,TGTGCCAGCAGCCAAGATGTGCTACCGGGACAGCCTGACAATGAGCAGTTCTTC,CASSQDVLPGQPDNEQFF
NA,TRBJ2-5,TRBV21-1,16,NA,TGTGCCAGCAGCCCTCGCAGGGGGACAGCACAAGAGACCCAGTACTTC,CASSPRRGTAQETQYF
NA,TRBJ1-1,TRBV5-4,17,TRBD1,TGTGCCAGCAGCCTCGTAGGGACAGGGGGCGGTAGGACTGAAGCTTTCTTT,CASSLVGTGGGRTEAFF
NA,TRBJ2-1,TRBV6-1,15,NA,TGTGCCAGCAGTGAAGGAGGGGCTTGGGGCAATGAGCAGTTCTTC,CASSEGGAWGNEQFF
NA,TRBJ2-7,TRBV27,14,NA,TGTGCCAGCAGTCAGGTTGGGATTATATACGAGCAGTACTTC,CASSQVGIIYEQYF
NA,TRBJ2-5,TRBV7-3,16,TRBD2,TGTGCCAGCAGCTTGGGGCGCGGGAGTGCCCCAGAGACCCAGTACTTC,CASSLGRGSAPETQYF
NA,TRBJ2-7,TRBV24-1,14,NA,TGTGCCACCAGTGATTCGGCAGACTCCTACGAGCAGTACTTC,CATSDSADSYEQYF
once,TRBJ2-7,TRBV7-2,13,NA,TGTGCCAGCAGCTATACAGGGAGTAGCGAGCAGTACTTC,CASSYTGSSEQYF
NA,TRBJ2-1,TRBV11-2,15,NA,TGTGCCAGCAGGCAAAGCGGCCTTTCCTACAATGAGCAGTTCTTC,CASRQSGLSYNEQFF
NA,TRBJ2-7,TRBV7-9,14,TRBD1,TGTGCCAGCAGCTTCGACAGGGTCCCCTACGAGCAGTACTTC,CASSFDRVPYEQYF
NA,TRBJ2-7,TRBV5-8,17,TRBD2,TGTGCCAGCAGCTATATGACTAGCGGGAGGGCCCAGGGGGAGCAGTACTTC,CASSYMTSGRAQGEQYF
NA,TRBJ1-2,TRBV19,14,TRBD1,TGTGCCAGTAGTTCGGGGACAGGGATGTATGGCTACACCTTC,CASSSGTGMYGYTF
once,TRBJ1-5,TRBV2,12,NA,TGTGCCAGCAGTGAGGGGGTTCAGCCCCAGCATTTT,CASSEGVQPQHF